A selection of T cell receptor beta chains follows, all from one sample in a study of blood T cell repertoires in COVID-19. The protocol was immunoSEQ multiplex PCR, while the TCRdb copy is restricted to in-frame clones and leaves out a portion. The data contain about 400,000 clones, 70% to 90% of them singletons. The specimen sequenced was PBMCs or T cells enriched from blood (not recorded which). The receptor source for this set is a woman between 18 and 29 years old with acute COVID-19. The CDR3 runs from the conserved cysteine through the conserved F or W. Each record gives: J gene, clone size, V gene, D gene, CDR3 protein, CDR3 DNA. The D gene is left open where the match is weak. Only part of the rows carry a size: once, few, many, or a class if the clone is expanded.

TRBJ1-6	NA	TRBV7-8	TRBD1	CASSWTGGYNSPLHF	TGTGCCAGCAGCTGGACAGGGGGCTATAATTCACCCCTCCACTTT
TRBJ1-1	NA	TRBV12-3/TRBV12-4	NA	CASFRVMNTEAFF	TGTGCCAGCTTCAGGGTCATGAACACTGAAGCTTTCTTT
TRBJ1-3	NA	TRBV19	NA	CASVGNTIYF	TGTGCCAGTGTGGGCAACACCATATATTTT
TRBJ2-7	NA	TRBV5-1	NA	CASSLDRNQGGSYEQYF	TGCGCCAGCAGCTTGGACCGAAACCAGGGGGGATCCTACGAGCAGTACTTC
TRBJ1-3	NA	TRBV28	NA	CASSLWGSSGNTIYF	TGTGCCAGCAGTTTATGGGGGAGCTCTGGAAACACCATATATTTT
TRBJ2-3	once	TRBV9	TRBD2	CARQTGTSGSFSTDTQYF	TGTGCCAGACAGACCGGGACTAGCGGGAGTTTTAGCACAGATACGCAGTATTTT
TRBJ2-1	NA	TRBV11-2	NA	CASSPSSRNEQFF	TGTGCCAGCAGCCCAAGTTCTAGAAATGAGCAGTTCTTC
TRBJ2-7	NA	TRBV6-2/TRBV6-3	TRBD2	CASSPRASGREQYF	TGTGCCAGCAGTCCCCGGGCTAGCGGGAGAGAGCAGTACTTC
TRBJ1-4	NA	TRBV5-8	NA	CASSPGWKRLKLFF	TGTGCCAGCAGCCCGGGATGGAAGAGGTTAAAACTGTTTTTT
TRBJ1-1	NA	TRBV19	TRBD1	CASSAGSLRDRETEAFF	TGTGCCAGTAGTGCGGGTTCACTGAGGGACAGGGAAACTGAAGCTTTCTTT
TRBJ1-2	NA	TRBV30	NA	CAWGGGDGYTF	TGTGCCTGGGGAGGGGGGGATGGCTACACCTTC
TRBJ1-3	NA	TRBV9	NA	CASSVEGGFGNTIYF	TGTGCCAGCAGCGTAGAGGGAGGGTTTGGAAACACCATATATTTT
TRBJ2-7	NA	TRBV7-9	NA	CASSLALLQDTYEQYF	TGTGCCAGCAGCTTAGCGCTTCTTCAGGACACCTACGAGCAGTACTTC
TRBJ2-2	NA	TRBV10-3	NA	CAISGPGELFF	TGTGCCATCAGTGGGCCCGGGGAGCTGTTTTTT
TRBJ1-5	NA	TRBV5-1	TRBD1	CASSLQGQGFGPQHF	TGCGCCAGCAGCTTACAGGGACAGGGTTTCGGGCCCCAGCATTTT
TRBJ1-1	NA	TRBV27	NA	CASSFTWTVGDLGIEAFF	TGTGCCAGCAGTTTTACCTGGACAGTGGGGGACCTAGGGATTGAAGCTTTCTTT
TRBJ1-1	once	TRBV7-6	NA	CASSSGRVMNTEAFF	TGTGCCAGCAGCTCCGGGAGGGTCATGAACACTGAAGCTTTCTTT
TRBJ1-1	NA	TRBV29-1	NA	CSVEEYSGVGTEAFF	TGCAGCGTTGAAGAATATTCGGGGGTAGGCACTGAAGCTTTCTTT
TRBJ2-7	NA	TRBV6-5	NA	CASGRGTYEQYF	TGTGCCAGCGGAAGGGGGACCTACGAGCAGTACTTC
TRBJ1-2	NA	TRBV3-1/TRBV3-2	NA	CASSQGYNNYGYTF	TGTGCCAGCAGCCAAGGGTACAACAACTATGGCTACACCTTC
TRBJ2-7	few	TRBV7-2	NA	CASSLGLASYEQYF	TGTGCCAGCAGCTTAGGTCTAGCTAGTTACGAGCAGTACTTC
TRBJ1-4	NA	TRBV28	TRBD1	CASSLRTGTNEKLFF	TGTGCCAGCAGTTTGAGGACAGGGACGAATGAAAAACTGTTTTTT
TRBJ2-2	few	TRBV12-3/TRBV12-4	NA	CASSRLNTGELFF	TGTGCCAGCAGCCGACTGAACACCGGGGAGCTGTTTTTT
TRBJ2-1	NA	TRBV3-1/TRBV3-2	TRBD2	CASSHMTSGNNEQFF	TGTGCCAGCAGCCACATGACTAGCGGTAACAATGAGCAGTTCTTC
TRBJ1-2	NA	TRBV19	NA	CASSTRVDYGYTF	TGTGCCAGTAGTACACGGGTTGACTATGGCTACACCTTC
TRBJ2-2	NA	TRBV11-2	NA	CASSLGQGAGELFF	TGTGCCAGCAGCTTAGGGCAGGGCGCCGGGGAGCTGTTTTTT
TRBJ2-3	NA	TRBV5-4	NA	CASSPQVGTDTQYF	TGTGCCAGCAGCCCCCAGGTGGGCACAGATACGCAGTATTTT
TRBJ1-2	NA	TRBV5-1	NA	CATPWGSGNYTF	TGCGCCACCCCCTGGGGCTCAGGGAACTACACCTTC
TRBJ1-3	few	TRBV6-5	NA	CASSYSQGALGNTIYF	TGTGCCAGCAGTTACTCCCAAGGGGCTCTTGGAAACACCATATATTTT
TRBJ1-2	NA	TRBV11-2	TRBD1	CASSAQQGRYGYTF	TGTGCCAGCAGCGCACAACAGGGGAGGTATGGCTACACCTTC
TRBJ1-1	NA	TRBV19	NA	CASSILQGSAEAFF	TGTGCCAGTAGTATCCTGCAGGGGAGCGCTGAAGCTTTCTTT
TRBJ2-6	NA	TRBV20-1	TRBD2	CSASGRASSGANVLTF	TGCAGTGCTAGTGGGAGGGCTTCCTCTGGGGCCAACGTCCTGACTTTC
TRBJ2-5	NA	TRBV9	TRBD2	CASNTPGLAGETQYF	TGTGCCAGCAATACCCCGGGACTAGCGGGAGAGACCCAGTACTTC